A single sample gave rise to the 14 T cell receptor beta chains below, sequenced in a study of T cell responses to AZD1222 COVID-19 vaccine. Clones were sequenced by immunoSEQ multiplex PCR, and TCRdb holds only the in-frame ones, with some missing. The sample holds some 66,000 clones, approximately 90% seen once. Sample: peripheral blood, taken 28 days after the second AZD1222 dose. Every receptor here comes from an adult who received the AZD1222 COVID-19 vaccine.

Here the CDR3 reads CASSPLSGEYNEQFF. The DNA of the CDR3 is TGTGCCAGCTCACCACTATCGGGAGAGTACAATGAGCAGTTCTTC. The chain has TRBV18 and TRBJ2-1; D perhaps matches TRBD2 (6 bases). V was cut by 1 base and J by 4 bases, with 11 bases left in between. The CDR3 runs to 15 residues. The germline CDR1 and CDR2 sequences are KGHSH and LQKENI.

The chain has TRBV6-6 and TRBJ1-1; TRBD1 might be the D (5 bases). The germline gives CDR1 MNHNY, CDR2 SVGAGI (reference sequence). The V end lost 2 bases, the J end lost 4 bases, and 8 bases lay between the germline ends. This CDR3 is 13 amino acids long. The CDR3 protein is CASSYAGRTEAFF. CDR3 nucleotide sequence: TGTGCCAGCAGTTACGCGGGACGCACTGAAGCTTTCTTT.

CDR3 sequence: CAWRGSGGNEKLFF. CDR3 DNA: TGTGCCTGGAGGGGGAGCGGTGGTAATGAAAAACTGTTTTTT. This sequence joins TRBV30 and TRBJ1-4, with D unresolved. V lost 3 bases to trimming and J lost 4 bases, with 12 bases between them. CDR3 length: 14 amino acids. Germline-derived CDR1 and CDR2 are GTSNPN and SVGIG (reference sequence). The whole variable domain, remainder taken from reference TRBV30 and TRBJ1-4, is SQTIHQWPATLVQPVGSPLSLECTVEGTSNPNLYWYRQAAGRGLQLLFYSVGIGQISSEVPQNLSASRPQDRQFILSSKKLLLSDSGFYLCAWRGSGGNEKLFFGSGTQLSVL.

This CDR3 reads CASSHPITSGRANEQYF. The CDR3 coding sequence is TGTGCCAGCAGCCACCCTATCACTAGCGGGAGGGCAAATGAGCAGTACTTC. The chain combines TRBV7-2 with TRBJ2-7; 13 bases align to TRBD2. Germline V CDR1 and CDR2: SGHTA, FQGNSA. Trimming cost V 5 bases and J 7 bases; bases outside gene matches: 14. This CDR3 has 17 amino acids.

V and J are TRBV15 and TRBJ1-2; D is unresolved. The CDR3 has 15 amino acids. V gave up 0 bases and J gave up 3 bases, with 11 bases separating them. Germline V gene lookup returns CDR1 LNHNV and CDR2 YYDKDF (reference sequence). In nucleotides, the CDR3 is TGTGCCACCAGCAGAGAGGGTGACACCTACTATGGCTACACCTTC. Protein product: CATSREGDTYYGYTF.

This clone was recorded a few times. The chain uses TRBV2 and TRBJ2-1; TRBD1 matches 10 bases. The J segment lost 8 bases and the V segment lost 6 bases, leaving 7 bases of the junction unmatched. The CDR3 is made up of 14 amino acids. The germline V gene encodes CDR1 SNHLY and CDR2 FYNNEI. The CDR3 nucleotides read TGTGCCAGCAGGCGGACAGGGGGTAGGTATGAGCAGTTCTTC. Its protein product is CASRRTGGRYEQFF.

The CDR3 protein is CASSQEPGDQPQHF. The DNA for the CDR3 is TGTGCCAGCAGCCAAGAACCGGGAGATCAGCCCCAGCATTTT. The chain has TRBV3-1 (or the pseudogene TRBV3-2) and TRBJ1-5; D uncertain. The length of the CDR3 is 14 residues. Trimming took 0 bases from V and 5 from J, leaving 8 bases between them. CDR1 is LGHDT, CDR2 YNNKEL, per germline (reference sequence).

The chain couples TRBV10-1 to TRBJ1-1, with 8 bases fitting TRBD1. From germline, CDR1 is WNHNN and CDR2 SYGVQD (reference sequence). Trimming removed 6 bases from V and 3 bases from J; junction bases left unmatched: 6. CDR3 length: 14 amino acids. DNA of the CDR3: TGCGCCAGCAGAGCAGGGGGCGAGGACACTGAAGCTTTCTTT. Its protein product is CASRAGGEDTEAFF.

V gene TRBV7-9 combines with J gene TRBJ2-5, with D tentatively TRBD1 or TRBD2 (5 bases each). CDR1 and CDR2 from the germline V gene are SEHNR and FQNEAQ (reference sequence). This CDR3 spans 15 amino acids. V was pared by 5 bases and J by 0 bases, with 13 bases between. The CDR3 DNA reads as TGTGCCAGCAGCCCCGTTAGAGGGGACCAAGAGACCCAGTACTTC. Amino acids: CASSPVRGDQETQYF.

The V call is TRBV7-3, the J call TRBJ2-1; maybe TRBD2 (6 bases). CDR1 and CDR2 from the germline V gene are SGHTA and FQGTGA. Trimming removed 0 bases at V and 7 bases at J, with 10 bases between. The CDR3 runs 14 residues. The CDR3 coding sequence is TGTGCCAGCAGCTTAACTAGGCTAGCGAATGAGCAGTTCTTC. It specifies CASSLTRLANEQFF.

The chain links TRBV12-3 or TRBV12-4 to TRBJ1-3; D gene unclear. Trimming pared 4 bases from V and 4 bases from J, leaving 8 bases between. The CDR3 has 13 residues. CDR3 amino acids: CASSYQAGNTIYF. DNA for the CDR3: TGTGCCAGCAGTTATCAAGCCGGAAACACCATATATTTT.

CDR3 protein: CASGTETNPLHF. The CDR3 DNA reads as TGTGCCAGCGGGACAGAGACAAACCCCCTCCACTTT. The chain couples TRBV19 to TRBJ1-6; 7 nucleotides align to TRBD1. The germline CDR1 and CDR2 sequences are LNHDA and SQIVND (reference sequence). The CDR3 loop spans 12 amino acids. V was clipped by 9 bases and J by 13 bases; unmatched bases: 9.

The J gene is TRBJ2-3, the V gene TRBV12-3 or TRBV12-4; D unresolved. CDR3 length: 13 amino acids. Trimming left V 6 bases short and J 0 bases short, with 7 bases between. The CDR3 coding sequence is TGTGCCAGCAGATTGACTAGCACAGATACGCAGTATTTT. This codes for CASRLTSTDTQYF.

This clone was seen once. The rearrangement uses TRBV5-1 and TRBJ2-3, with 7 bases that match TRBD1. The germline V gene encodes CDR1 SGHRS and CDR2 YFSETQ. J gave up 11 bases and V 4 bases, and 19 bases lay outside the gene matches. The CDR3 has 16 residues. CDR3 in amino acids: CASSMATTTGTARQYF. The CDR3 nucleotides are TGCGCCAGCAGCATGGCTACGACTACCGGGACAGCTAGGCAGTATTTT.